Listed here is a single T cell receptor beta chain. Here immunoSEQ multiplex PCR was the method, and the copy in TCRdb shows in-frame clones only, minus some. The sample contains over 140,000 clones, 65% to 85% of which appear only once. The sample is drawn from a study of cytotoxic CD8 clonotypes in ibrutinib-treated CLL. The CDR3 is made up of 14 amino acids. V lost 8 bases, J lost 5 bases, and 13 bases lay in between. Germline V lookup: CDR1 LNHDA, CDR2 SQIVND (reference sequence). The source of this sequence is a human donor with chronic lymphocytic leukemia. Sequences were derived from PBMCs, sampled after 36 months of ibrutinib treatment. V and J are TRBV19 and TRBJ1-6, with a weak D call TRBD1 (6 bases). The CDR3 loop reads CASSHREDNSPLHF. CDR3 nucleotides: TGTGCCAGTTCCCACAGGGAAGATAATTCACCCCTCCACTTT.